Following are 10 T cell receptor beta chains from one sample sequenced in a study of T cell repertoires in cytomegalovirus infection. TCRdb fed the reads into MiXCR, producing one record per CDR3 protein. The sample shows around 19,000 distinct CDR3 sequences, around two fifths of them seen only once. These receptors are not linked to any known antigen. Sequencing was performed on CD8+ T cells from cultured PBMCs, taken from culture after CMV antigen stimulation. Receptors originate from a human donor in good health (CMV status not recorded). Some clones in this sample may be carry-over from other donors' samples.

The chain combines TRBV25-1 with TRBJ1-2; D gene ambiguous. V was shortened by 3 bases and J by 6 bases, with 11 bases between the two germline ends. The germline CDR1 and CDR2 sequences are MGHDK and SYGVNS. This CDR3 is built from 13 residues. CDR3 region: CASSESELNGYTF. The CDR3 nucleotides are TGTGCCAGCAGTGAGTCCGAGCTAAATGGCTACACCTTC.

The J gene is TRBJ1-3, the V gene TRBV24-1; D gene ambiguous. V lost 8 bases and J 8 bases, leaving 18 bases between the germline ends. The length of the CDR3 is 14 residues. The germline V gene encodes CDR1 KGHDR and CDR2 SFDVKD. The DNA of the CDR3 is TGTGCCACCAAAACGTCTTCGGGGTTGGACACCATATATTTT. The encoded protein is CATKTSSGLDTIYF.

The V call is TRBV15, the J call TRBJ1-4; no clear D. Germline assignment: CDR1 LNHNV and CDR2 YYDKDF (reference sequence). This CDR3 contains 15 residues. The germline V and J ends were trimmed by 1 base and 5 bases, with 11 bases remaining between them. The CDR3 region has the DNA TGTGCCACCAGCAGAGTGGCAGAAATAAATGAAAAACTGTTTTTT. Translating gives CATSRVAEINEKLFF.

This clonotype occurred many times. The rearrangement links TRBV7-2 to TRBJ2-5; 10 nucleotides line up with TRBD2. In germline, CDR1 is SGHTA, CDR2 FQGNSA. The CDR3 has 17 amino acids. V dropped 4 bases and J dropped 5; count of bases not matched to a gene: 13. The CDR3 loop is CASSSSGGLADGETQYF. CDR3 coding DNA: TGTGCCAGCAGCTCGTCGGGAGGACTAGCGGACGGGGAGACCCAGTACTTC.

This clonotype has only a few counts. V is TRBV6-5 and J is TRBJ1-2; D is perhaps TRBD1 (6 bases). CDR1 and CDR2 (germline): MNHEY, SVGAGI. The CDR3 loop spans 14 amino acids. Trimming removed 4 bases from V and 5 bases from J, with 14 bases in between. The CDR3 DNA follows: TGTGCCAGCAGTTTCGGACAGCAGATTTATGGCTACACCTTC. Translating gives CASSFGQQIYGYTF.

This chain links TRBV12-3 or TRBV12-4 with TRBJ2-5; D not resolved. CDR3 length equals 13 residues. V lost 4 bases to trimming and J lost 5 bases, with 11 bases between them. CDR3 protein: CASSSINWETQYF. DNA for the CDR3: TGTGCCAGCAGTTCCATCAACTGGGAGACCCAGTACTTC.

The CDR3 DNA sequence: TGTGCCAGCAGTCCTTCGACTAGCGGGGGGGCCGTTTTTGGCACAGATACGCAGTATTTT. It specifies CASSPSTSGGAVFGTDTQYF. V gene TRBV6-2 or TRBV6-3 combines with J gene TRBJ2-3, with 14 bases lining up with TRBD2. With V trimmed by 5 bases and J by 1 base, 14 bases remained unmatched. This CDR3 spans 20 amino acids. Germline lookup yields CDR1 MNHEY and CDR2 SVGEGT.

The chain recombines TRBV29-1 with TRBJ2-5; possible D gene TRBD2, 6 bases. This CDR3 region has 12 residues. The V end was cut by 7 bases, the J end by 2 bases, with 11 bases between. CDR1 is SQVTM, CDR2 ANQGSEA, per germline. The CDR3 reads CSAWGDQETQYF. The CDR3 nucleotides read TGCAGCGCCTGGGGGGATCAAGAGACCCAGTACTTC.

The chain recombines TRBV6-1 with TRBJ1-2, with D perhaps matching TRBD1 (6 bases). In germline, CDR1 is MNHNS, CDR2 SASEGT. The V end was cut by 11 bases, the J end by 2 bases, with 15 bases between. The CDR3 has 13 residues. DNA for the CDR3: TGTGCCGCCCACAGGGACCTCAACTATGGCTACACCTTC. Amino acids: CAAHRDLNYGYTF.

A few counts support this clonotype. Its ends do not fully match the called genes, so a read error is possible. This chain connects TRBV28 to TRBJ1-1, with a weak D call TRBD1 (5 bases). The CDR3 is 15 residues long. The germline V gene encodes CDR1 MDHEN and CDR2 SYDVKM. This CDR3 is CAISLPEGTDTESFF. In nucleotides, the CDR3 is TGTGCCATCAGTTTACCTGAAGGAACGGACACTGAATCTTTCTTT.